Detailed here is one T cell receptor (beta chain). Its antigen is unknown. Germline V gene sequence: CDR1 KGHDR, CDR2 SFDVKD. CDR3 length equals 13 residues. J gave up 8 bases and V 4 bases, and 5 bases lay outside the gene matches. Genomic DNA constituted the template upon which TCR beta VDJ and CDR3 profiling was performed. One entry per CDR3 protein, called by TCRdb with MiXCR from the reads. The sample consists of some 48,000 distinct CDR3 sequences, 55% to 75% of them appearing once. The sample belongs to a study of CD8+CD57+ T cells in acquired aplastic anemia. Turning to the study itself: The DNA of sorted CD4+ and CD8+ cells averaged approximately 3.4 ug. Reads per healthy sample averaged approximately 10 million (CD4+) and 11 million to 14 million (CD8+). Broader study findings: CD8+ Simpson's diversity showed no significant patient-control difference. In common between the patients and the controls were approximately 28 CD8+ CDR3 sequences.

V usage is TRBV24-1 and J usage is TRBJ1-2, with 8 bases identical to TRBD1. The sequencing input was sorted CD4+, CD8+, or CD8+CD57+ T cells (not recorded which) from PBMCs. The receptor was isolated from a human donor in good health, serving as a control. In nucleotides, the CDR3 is TGTGCCACCAGTGAGGACAGGGTGCGGGGCTACACCTTC. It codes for CATSEDRVRGYTF.